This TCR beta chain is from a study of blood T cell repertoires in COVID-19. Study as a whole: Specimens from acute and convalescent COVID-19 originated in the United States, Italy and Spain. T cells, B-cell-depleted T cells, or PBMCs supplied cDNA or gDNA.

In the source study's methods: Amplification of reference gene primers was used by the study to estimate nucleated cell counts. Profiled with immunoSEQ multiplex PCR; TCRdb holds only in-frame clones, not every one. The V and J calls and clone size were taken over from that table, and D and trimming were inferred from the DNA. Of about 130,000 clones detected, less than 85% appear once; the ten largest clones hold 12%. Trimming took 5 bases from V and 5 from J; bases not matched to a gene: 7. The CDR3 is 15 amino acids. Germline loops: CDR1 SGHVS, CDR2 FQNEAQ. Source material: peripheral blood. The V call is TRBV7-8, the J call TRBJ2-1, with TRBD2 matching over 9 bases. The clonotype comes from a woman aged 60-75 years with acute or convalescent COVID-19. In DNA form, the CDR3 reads TGTGCCAGCAGCCCCCAGCGGGGGGTCAACAATGAGCAGTTCTTC. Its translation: CASSPQRGVNNEQFF. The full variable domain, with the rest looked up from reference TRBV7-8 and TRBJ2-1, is GAGVSQSPRYKVAKRGQDVALRCDPISGHVSLFWYQQALGQGPEFLTYFQNEAQLDKSGLPSDRFFAERPEGSVSTLKIQRTQQEDSAVYLCASSPQRGVNNEQFFGPGTRLTVL.